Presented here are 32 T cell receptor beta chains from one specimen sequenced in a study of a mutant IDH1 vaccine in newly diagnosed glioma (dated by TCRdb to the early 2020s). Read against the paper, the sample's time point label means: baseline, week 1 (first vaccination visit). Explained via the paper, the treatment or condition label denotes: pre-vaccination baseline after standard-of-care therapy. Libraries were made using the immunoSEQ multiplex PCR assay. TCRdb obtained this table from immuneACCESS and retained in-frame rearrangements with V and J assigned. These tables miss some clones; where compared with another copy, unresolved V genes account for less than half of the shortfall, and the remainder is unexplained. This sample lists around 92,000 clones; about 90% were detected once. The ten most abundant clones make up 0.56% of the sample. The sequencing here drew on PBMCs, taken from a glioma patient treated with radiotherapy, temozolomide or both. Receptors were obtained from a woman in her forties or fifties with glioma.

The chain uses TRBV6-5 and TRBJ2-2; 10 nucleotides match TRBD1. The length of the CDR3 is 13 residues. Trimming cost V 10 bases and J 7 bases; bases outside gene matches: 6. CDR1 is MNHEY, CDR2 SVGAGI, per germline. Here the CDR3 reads CATSWTGGGELFF. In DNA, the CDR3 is TGTGCCACCTCATGGACAGGGGGCGGGGAGCTGTTTTTT.

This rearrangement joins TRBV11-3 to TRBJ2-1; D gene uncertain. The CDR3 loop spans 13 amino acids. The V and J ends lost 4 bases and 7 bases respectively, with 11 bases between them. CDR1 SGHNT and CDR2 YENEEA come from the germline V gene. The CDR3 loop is CASSSSEANEQFF. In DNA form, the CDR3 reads TGTGCCAGCAGCTCCTCCGAAGCGAATGAGCAGTTCTTC. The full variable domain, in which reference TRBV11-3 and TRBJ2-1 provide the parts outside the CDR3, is EAGVVQSPRYKIIEKKQPVAFWCNPISGHNTLYWYLQNLGQGPELLIRYENEEAVDDSQLPKDRFSAERLKGVDSTLKIQPAELGDSAVYLCASSSSEANEQFFGPGTRLTVL.

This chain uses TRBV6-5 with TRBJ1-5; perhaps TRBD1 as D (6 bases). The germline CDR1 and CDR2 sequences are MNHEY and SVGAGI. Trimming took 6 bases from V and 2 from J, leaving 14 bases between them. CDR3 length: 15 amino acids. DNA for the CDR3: TGTGCCAGCAGCCCCAGGGGAAGGGGCAATCAGCCCCAGCATTTT. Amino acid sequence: CASSPRGRGNQPQHF.

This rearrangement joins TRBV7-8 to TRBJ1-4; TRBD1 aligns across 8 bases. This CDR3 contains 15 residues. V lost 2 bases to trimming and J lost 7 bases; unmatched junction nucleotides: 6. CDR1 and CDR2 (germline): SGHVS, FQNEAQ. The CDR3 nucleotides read TGTGCCAGCAGCTTATTCGCAGGGGGCCCTGAAAAACTGTTTTTT. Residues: CASSLFAGGPEKLFF.

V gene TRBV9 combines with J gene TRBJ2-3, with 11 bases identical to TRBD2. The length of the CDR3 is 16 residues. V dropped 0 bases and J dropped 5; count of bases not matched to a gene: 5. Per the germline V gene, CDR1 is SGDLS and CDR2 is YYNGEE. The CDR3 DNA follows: TGTGCCAGCAGCGTAGGGCTAGCGGGAGGTATAGATACGCAGTATTTT. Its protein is CASSVGLAGGIDTQYF. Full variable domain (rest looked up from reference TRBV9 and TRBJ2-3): DSGVTQTPKHLITATGQRVTLRCSPRSGDLSVYWYQQSLDQGLQFLIQYYNGEERAKGNILERFSAQQFPDLHSELNLSSLELGDSALYFCASSVGLAGGIDTQYFGPGTRLTVL.

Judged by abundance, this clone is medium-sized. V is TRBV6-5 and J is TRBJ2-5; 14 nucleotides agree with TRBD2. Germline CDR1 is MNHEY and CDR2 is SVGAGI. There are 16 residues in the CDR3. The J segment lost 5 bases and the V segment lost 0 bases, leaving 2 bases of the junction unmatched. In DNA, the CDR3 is TGTGCCAGCAGTTACTCCGGGACTAGCGGGAGCGAGACCCAGTACTTC. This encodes CASSYSGTSGSETQYF.

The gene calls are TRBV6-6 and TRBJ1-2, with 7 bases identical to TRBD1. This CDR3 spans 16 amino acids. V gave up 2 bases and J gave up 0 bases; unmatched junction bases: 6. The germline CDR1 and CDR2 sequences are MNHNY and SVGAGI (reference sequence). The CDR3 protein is CASSYDRAMANYGYTF. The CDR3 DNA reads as TGTGCCAGCAGTTACGACAGGGCAATGGCTAACTATGGCTACACCTTC.

The CDR3 loop reads CASSEGTGSNQPQHF. CDR3 sequence (DNA): TGTGCCAGCAGCGAGGGGACAGGAAGCAATCAGCCCCAGCATTTT. This sequence joins TRBV7-9 and TRBJ1-5; TRBD1 aligns across 8 bases. With 5 bases clipped from V and 1 base from J, the junction kept 4 bases outside the gene matches. CDR3 length equals 15 residues. Germline V gene data show CDR1 as SEHNR and CDR2 as FQNEAQ (reference sequence).

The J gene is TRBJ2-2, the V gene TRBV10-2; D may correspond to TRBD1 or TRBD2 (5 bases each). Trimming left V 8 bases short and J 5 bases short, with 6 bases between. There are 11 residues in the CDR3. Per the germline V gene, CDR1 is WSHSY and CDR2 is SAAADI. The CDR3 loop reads CASWGTGELFF. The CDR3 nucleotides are TGCGCCAGCTGGGGGACCGGGGAGCTGTTTTTT.

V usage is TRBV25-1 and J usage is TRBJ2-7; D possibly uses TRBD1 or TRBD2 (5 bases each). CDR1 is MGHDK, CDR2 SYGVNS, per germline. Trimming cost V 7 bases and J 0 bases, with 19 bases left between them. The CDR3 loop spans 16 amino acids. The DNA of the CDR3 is TGTGCCAGCACCCCCGATCGGGGCGGCAGCTCCTACGAGCAGTACTTC. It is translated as CASTPDRGGSSYEQYF.

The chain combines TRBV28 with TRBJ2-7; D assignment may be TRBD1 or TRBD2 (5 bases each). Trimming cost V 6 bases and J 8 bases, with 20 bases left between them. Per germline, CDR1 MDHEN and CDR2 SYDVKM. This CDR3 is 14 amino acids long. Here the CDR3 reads CASRERDGWNKQYF. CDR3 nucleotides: TGTGCCAGCAGGGAACGGGACGGGTGGAACAAGCAGTACTTC.

The chain's CDR3 is CASSVDPGGIYEQYF. The CDR3 bases are TGTGCCAGCAGCGTAGACCCAGGGGGTATCTACGAGCAGTACTTC. This chain uses TRBV9 with TRBJ2-7; 7 bases fit TRBD1. The CDR3 loop spans 15 amino acids. Germline V lookup: CDR1 SGDLS, CDR2 YYNGEE. J lost 3 bases, V lost 0 bases, and 6 bases had no gene match.

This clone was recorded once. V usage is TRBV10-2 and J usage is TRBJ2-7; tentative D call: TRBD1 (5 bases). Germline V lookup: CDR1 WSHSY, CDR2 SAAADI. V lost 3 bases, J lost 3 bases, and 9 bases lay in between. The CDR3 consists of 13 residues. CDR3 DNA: TGCGCCAGCAGTGACCGGACATTCTACGAGCAGTACTTC. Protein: CASSDRTFYEQYF.

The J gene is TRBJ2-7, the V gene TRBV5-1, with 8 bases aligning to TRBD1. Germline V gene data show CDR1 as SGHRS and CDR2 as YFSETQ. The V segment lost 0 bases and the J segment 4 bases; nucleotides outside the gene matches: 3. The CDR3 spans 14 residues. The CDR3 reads CASSLGQGIYEQYF. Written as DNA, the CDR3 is TGCGCCAGCAGCTTGGGACAGGGGATTTACGAGCAGTACTTC.

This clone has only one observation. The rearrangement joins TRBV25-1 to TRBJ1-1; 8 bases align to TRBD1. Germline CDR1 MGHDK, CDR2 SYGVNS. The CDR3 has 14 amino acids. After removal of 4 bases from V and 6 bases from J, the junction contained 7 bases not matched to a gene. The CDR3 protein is CASSVTGESSEAFF. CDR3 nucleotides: TGTGCCAGCAGTGTGACAGGGGAGAGCTCTGAAGCTTTCTTT. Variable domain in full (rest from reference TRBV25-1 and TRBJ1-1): EADIYQTPRYLVIGTGKKITLECSQTMGHDKMYWYQQDPGMELHLIHYSYGVNSTEKGDLSSESTVSRIRTEHFPLTLESARPSHTSQYLCASSVTGESSEAFFGQGTRLTVV.

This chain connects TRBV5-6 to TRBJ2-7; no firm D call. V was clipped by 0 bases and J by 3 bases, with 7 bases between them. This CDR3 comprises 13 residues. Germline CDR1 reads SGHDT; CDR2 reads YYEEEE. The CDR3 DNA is TGTGCCAGCAGCTTGGGTGCGGTCTACGAGCAGTACTTC. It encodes CASSLGAVYEQYF.

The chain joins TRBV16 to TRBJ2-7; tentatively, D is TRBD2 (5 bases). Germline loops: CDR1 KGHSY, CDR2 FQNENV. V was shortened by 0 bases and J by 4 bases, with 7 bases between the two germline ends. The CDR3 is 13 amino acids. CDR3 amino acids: CASSQSEGYEQYF. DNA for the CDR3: TGTGCCAGCAGCCAATCTGAGGGATACGAGCAGTACTTC.

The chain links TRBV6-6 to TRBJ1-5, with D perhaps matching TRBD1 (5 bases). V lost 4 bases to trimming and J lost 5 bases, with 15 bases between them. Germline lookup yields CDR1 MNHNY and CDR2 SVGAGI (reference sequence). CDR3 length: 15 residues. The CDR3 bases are TGTGCCAGCAGTTCGTCACAGGCCCGGGATCAGCCCCAGCATTTT. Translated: CASSSSQARDQPQHF.

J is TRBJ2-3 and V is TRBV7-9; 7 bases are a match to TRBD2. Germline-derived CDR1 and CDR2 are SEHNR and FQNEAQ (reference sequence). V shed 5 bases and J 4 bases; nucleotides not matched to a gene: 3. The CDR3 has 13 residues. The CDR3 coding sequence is TGTGCCAGCAGCCCAGCGGGACCAGATACGCAGTATTTT. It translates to CASSPAGPDTQYF.

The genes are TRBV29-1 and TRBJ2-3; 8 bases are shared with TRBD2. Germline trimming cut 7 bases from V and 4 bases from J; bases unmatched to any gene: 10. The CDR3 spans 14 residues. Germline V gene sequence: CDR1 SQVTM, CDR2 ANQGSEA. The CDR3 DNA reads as TGCAGCGCCGGGCGGGGGGCCGGGCCAGATACGCAGTATTTT. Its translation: CSAGRGAGPDTQYF.

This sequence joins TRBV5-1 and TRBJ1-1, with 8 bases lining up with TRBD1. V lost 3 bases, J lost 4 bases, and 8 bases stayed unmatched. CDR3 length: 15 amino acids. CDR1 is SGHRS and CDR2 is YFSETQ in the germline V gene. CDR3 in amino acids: CASSSQGALSTEAFF. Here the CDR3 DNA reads TGCGCCAGCAGCTCGCAGGGGGCGCTGTCCACTGAAGCTTTCTTT.

The CDR3 loop is CASSDPPAPDTQYF. In nucleotides, the CDR3 is TGCGCCAGCAGTGACCCGCCCGCCCCCGATACGCAGTATTTT. This chain connects TRBV10-2 to TRBJ2-3; D gene unclear. Germline V gene data show CDR1 as WSHSY and CDR2 as SAAADI. The length of the CDR3 is 14 residues. Deletions cut 3 bases from V and 6 bases from J, with 13 bases between.

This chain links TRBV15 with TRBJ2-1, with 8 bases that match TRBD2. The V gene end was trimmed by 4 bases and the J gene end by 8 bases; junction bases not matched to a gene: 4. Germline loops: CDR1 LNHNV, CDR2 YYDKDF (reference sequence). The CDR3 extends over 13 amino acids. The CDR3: CATSTPGRDEQFF. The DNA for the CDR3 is TGTGCCACCAGCACGCCCGGGAGGGATGAGCAGTTCTTC.

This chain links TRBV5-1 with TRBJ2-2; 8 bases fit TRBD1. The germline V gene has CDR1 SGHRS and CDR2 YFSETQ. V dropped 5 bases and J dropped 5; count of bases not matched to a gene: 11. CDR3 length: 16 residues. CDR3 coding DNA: TGCGCCAGCAGACCTCCGGACAGGGTAGTTACCGGGGAGCTGTTTTTT. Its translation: CASRPPDRVVTGELFF.

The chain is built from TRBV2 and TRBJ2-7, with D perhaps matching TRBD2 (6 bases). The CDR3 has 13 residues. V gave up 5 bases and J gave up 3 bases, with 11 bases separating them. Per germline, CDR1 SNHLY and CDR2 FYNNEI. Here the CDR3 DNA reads TGTGCCAGCAGTTTTCTAGCGAGCTACGAGCAGTACTTC. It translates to CASSFLASYEQYF.

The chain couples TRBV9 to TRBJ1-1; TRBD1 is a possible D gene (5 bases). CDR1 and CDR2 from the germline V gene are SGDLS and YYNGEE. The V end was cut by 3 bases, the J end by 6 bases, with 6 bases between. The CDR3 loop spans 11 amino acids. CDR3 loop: CASSAGAEAFF. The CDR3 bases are TGTGCCAGCAGCGCGGGGGCTGAAGCTTTCTTT. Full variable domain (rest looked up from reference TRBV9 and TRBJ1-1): DSGVTQTPKHLITATGQRVTLRCSPRSGDLSVYWYQQSLDQGLQFLIQYYNGEERAKGNILERFSAQQFPDLHSELNLSSLELGDSALYFCASSAGAEAFFGQGTRLTVV.

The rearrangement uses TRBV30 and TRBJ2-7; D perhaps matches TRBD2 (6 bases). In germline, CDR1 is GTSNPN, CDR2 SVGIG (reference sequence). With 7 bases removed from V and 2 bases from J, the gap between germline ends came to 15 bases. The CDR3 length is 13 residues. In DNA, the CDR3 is TGTGCCTCCCGGACTATGGCGGCCTACGAGCAGTACTTC. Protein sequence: CASRTMAAYEQYF. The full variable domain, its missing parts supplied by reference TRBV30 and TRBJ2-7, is SQTIHQWPATLVQPVGSPLSLECTVEGTSNPNLYWYRQAAGRGLQLLFYSVGIGQISSEVPQNLSASRPQDRQFILSSKKLLLSDSGFYLCASRTMAAYEQYFGPGTRLTVT.

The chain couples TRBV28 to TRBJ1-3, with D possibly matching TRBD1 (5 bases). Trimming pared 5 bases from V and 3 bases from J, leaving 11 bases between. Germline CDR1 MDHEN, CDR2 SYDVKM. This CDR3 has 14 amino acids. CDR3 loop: CASSGGGVGNTIYF. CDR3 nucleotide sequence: TGTGCCAGCAGTGGTGGGGGGGTTGGAAACACCATATATTTT.

The CDR3 spells CASSPRGYYGYTF. The CDR3 coding sequence is TGTGCCAGCAGCCCCAGGGGCTACTATGGCTACACCTTC. This rearrangement joins TRBV5-6 to TRBJ1-2; TRBD1 is a possible D gene (6 bases). The germline V and J ends were trimmed by 4 bases and 3 bases, with 10 bases remaining between them. The CDR3 is made up of 13 amino acids. From germline, CDR1 is SGHDT and CDR2 YYEEEE.

This CDR3 is CASSSPAGSWGTEAFF. Here the CDR3 DNA reads TGTGCCAGCAGTTCCCCCGCAGGGTCGTGGGGCACTGAAGCTTTCTTT. This sequence joins TRBV28 and TRBJ1-1; weak D call: TRBD1 (5 bases). V dropped 4 bases and J dropped 4 bases, with 19 bases sitting between them. The germline CDR1 and CDR2 sequences are MDHEN and SYDVKM. This CDR3 comprises 16 residues.

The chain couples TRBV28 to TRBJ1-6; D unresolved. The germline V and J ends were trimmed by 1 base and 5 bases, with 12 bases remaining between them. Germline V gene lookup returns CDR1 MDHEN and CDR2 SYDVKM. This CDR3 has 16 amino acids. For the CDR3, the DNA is TGTGCCAGCAGTTTATACCGTTCCAGGAATAATTCACCCCTCCACTTT. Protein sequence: CASSLYRSRNNSPLHF.

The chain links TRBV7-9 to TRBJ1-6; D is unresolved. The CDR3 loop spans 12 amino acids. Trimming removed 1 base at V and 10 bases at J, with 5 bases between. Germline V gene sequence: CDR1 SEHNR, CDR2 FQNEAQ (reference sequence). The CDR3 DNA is TGTGCCAGCAGCTTAGATACCTCACCCCTCCACTTT. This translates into CASSLDTSPLHF.